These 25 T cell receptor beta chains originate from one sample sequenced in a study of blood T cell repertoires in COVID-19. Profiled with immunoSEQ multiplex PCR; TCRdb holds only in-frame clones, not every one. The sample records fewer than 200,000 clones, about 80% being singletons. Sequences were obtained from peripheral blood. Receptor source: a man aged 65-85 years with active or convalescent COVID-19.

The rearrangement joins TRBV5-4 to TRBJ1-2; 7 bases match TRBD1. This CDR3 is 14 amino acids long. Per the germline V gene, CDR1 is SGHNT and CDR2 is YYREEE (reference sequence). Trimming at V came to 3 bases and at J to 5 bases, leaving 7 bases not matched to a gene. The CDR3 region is CASSSEGARYGYTF. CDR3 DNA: TGTGCCAGCAGCTCTGAGGGGGCGCGATATGGCTACACCTTC. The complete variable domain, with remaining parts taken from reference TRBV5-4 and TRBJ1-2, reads ETGVTQSPTHLIKTRGQQVTLRCSSQSGHNTVSWYQQALGQGPQFIFQYYREEENGRGNFPPRFSGLQFPNYSSELNVNALELDDSALYLCASSSEGARYGYTFGSGTRLTVV.

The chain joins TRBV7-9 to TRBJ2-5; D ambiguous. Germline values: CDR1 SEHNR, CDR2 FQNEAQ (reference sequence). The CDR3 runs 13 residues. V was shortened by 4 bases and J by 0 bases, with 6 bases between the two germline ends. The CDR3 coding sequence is TGTGCCAGCAGCTATGACAACCAAGAGACCCAGTACTTC. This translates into CASSYDNQETQYF.

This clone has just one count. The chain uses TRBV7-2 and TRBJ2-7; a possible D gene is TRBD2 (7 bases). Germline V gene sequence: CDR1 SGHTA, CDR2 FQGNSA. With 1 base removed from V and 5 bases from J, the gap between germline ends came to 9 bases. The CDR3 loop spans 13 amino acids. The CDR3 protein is CASSLGGGDEQYF. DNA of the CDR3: TGTGCCAGCAGCTTAGGAGGGGGGGACGAGCAGTACTTC.

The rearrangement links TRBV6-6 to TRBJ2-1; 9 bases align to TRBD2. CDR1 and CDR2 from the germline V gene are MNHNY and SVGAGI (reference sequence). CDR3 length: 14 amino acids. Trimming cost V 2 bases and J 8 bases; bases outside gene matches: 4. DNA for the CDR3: TGTGCCAGCAGTTACGCGGGGGGGTTCTATGAGCAGTTCTTC. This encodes CASSYAGGFYEQFF.

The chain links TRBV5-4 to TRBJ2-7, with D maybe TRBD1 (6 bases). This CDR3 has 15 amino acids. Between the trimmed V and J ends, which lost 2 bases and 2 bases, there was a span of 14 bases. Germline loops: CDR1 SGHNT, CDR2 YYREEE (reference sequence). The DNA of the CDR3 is TGTGCCAGCAGCTTCGGGACAACCGGCGCCTACGAGCAGTACTTC. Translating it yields CASSFGTTGAYEQYF.

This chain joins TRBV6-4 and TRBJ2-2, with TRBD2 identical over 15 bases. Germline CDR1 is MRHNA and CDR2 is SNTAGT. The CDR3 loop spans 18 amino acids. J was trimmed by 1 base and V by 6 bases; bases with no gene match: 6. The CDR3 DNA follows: TGTGCCAGCAGCCGGACTAGCGGGGGGGCCGTGAACACCGGGGAGCTGTTTTTT. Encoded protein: CASSRTSGGAVNTGELFF.

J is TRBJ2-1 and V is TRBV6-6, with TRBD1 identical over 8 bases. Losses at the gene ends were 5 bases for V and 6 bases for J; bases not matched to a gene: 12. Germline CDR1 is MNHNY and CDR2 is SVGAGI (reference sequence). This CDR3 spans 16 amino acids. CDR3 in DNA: TGTGCCAGCAGTCGACAAGGACAGGGTAGTGTCAATGAGCAGTTCTTC. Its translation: CASSRQGQGSVNEQFF.

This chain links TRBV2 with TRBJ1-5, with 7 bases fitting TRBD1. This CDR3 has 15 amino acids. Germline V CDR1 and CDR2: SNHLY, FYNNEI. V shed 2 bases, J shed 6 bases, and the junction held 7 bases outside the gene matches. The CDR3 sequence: CASSENHRGSQPQHF. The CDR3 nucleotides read TGTGCCAGCAGTGAAAATCACAGGGGAAGTCAGCCCCAGCATTTT.

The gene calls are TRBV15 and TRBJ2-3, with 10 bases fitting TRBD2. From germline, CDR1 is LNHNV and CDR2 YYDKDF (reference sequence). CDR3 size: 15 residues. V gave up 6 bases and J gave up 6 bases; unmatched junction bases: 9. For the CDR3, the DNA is TGTGCCACCAGGACTAGCGGGCTAGCGGCGGATACGCAGTATTTT. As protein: CATRTSGLAADTQYF.

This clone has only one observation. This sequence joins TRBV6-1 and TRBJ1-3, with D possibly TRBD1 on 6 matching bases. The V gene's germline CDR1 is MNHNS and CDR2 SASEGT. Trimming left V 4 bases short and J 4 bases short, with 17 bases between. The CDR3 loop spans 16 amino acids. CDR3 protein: CASSAQGMVGGNTIYF. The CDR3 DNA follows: TGTGCCAGCAGTGCCCAGGGGATGGTAGGAGGAAACACCATATATTTT.

CDR3 DNA sequence: TGTGCCAGCAGGGCCCGACTAGCGGGGTACACCGGGGAGCTGTTTTTT. Translated: CASRARLAGYTGELFF. The chain employs TRBV7-2 and TRBJ2-2, with 11 bases aligning to TRBD2. This CDR3 spans 16 amino acids. Germline V gene data show CDR1 as SGHTA and CDR2 as FQGNSA. V dropped 6 bases and J dropped 3; count of bases not matched to a gene: 6.

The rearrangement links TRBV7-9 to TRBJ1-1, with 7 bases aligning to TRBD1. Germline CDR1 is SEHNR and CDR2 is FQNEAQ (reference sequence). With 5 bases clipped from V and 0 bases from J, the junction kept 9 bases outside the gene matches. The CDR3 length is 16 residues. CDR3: CASSPGGDRLNTEAFF. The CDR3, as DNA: TGTGCCAGCAGCCCTGGAGGGGACAGACTGAACACTGAAGCTTTCTTT.

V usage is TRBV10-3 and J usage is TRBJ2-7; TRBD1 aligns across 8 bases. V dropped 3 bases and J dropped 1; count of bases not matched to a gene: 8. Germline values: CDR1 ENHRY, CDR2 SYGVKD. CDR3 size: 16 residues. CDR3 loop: CAISDPGQGRSYEQYF. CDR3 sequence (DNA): TGTGCCATCAGTGACCCCGGACAGGGCAGGTCCTACGAGCAGTACTTC.

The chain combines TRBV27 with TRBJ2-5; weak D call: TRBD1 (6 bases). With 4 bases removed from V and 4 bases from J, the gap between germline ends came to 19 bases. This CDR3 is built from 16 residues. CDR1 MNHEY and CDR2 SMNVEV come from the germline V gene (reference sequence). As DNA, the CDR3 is TGTGCCAGCAGTTCCCTCCAGGGGATTAGGGGAGAGACCCAGTACTTC. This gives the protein CASSSLQGIRGETQYF.

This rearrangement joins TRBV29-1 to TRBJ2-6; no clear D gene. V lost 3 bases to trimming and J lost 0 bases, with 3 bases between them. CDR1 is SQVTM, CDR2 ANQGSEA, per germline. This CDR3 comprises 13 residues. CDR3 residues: CSVDLSGANVLTF. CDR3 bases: TGCAGCGTTGACCTCTCTGGGGCCAACGTCCTGACTTTC.

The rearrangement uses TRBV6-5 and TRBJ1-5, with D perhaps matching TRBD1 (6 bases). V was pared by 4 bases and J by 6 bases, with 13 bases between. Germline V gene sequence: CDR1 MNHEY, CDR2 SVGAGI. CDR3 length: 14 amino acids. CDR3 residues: CASSSRGAGQPQHF. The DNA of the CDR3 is TGTGCCAGCAGTTCTCGGGGGGCGGGTCAGCCCCAGCATTTT.

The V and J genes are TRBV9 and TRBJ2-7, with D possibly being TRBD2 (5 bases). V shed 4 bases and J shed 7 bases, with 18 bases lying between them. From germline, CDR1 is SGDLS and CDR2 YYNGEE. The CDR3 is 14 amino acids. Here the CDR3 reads CASSPRTPTEEQYF. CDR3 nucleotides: TGTGCCAGCAGCCCACGGACTCCCACGGAAGAGCAGTACTTC.

CDR3 protein: CASRRDRAGTYEQYF. CDR3 sequence (DNA): TGTGCCAGCAGGCGGGACAGGGCGGGTACCTACGAGCAGTACTTC. The rearrangement joins TRBV11-2 to TRBJ2-7, with TRBD1 matching 9 bases. The length of the CDR3 is 15 residues. V shed 6 bases, J shed 2 bases, and the junction held 8 bases outside the gene matches. Germline assignment: CDR1 SGHAT and CDR2 FQNNGV.

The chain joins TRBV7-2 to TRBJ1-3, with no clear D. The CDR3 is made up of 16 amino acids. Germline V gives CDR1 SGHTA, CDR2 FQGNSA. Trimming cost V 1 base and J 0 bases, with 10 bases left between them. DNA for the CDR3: TGTGCCAGCAGCTTAGATAGGACTTTCTCTGGAAACACCATATATTTT. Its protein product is CASSLDRTFSGNTIYF.

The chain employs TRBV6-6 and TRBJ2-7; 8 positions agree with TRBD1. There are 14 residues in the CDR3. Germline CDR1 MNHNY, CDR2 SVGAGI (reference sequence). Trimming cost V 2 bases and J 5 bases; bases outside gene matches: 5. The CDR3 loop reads CASSYGAGGNEQYF. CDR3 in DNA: TGTGCCAGCAGTTACGGGGCAGGGGGCAACGAGCAGTACTTC.

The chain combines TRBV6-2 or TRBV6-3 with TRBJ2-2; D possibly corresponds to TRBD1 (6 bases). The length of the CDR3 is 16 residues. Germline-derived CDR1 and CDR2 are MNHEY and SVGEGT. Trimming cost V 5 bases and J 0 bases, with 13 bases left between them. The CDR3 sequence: CASSPLGQSNTGELFF. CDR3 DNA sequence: TGTGCCAGCAGTCCCTTAGGACAGTCGAACACCGGGGAGCTGTTTTTT.

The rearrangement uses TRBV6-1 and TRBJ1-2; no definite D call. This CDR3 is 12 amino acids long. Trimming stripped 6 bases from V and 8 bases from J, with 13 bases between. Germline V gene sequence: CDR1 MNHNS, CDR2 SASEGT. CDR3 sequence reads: CASSPEALGYTF. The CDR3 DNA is TGTGCCAGCAGCCCCGAAGCCCTGGGCTACACCTTC.

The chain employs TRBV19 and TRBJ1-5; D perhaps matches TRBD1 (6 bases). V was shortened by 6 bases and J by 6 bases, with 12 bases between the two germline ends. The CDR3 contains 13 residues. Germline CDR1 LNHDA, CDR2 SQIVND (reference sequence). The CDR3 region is CASSNRVPQPQHF. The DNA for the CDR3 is TGTGCCAGTAGCAACAGGGTCCCTCAGCCCCAGCATTTT. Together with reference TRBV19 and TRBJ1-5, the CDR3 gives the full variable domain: DGGITQSPKYLFRKEGQNVTLSCEQNLNHDAMYWYRQDPGQGLRLIYYSQIVNDFQKGDIAEGYSVSREKKESFPLTVTSAQKNPTAFYLCASSNRVPQPQHFGDGTRLSIL.

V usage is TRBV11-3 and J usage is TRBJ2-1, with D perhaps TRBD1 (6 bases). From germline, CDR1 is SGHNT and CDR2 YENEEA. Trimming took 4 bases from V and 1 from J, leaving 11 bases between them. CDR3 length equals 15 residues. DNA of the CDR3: TGTGCCAGCAGCTCCGGGACACCTTCCTACAATGAGCAGTTCTTC. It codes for CASSSGTPSYNEQFF. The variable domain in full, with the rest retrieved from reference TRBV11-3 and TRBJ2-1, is EAGVVQSPRYKIIEKKQPVAFWCNPISGHNTLYWYLQNLGQGPELLIRYENEEAVDDSQLPKDRFSAERLKGVDSTLKIQPAELGDSAVYLCASSSGTPSYNEQFFGPGTRLTVL.

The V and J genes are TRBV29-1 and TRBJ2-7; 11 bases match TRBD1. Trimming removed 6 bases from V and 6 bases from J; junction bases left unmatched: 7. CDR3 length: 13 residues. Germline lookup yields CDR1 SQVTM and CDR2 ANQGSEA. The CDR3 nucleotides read TGCAGCGTGCCAGGACAGGGGGCCAGCGAGCAGTACTTC. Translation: CSVPGQGASEQYF.